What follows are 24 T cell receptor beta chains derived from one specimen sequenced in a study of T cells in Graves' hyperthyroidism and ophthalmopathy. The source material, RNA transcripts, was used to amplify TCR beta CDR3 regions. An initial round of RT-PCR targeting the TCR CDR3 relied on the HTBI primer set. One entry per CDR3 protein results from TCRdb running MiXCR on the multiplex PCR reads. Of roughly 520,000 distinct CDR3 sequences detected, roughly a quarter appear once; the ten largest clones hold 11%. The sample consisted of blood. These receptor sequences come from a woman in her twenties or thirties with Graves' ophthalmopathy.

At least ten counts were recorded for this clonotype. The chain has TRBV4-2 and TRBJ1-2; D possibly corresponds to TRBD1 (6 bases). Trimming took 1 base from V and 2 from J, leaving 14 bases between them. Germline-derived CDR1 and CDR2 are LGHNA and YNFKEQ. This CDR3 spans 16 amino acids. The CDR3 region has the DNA TGTGCCAGCAGCCAAGGGTCCACAGGGCCAAACTATGGCTACACCTTC. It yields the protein CASSQGSTGPNYGYTF.

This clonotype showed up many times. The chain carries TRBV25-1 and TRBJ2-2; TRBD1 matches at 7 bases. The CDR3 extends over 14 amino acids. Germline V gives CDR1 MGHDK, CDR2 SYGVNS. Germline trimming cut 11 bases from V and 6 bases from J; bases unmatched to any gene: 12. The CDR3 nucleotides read TGTGCCGCAAGGGGGCCCGAGCTCGCCGGGGAGCTGTTTTTT. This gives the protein CAARGPELAGELFF.

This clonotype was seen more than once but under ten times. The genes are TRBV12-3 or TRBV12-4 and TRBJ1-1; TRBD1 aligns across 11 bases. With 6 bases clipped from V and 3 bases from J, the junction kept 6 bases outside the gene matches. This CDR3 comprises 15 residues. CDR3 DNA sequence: TGTGCCAGCAGCCCGCTGGGACAGGGGGACACTGAAGCTTTCTTT. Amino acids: CASSPLGQGDTEAFF.

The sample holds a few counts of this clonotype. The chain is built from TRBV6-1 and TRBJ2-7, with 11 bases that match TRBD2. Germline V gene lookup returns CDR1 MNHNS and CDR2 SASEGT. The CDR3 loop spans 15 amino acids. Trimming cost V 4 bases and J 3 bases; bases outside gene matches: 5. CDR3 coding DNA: TGTGCCAGCAGTGGGAGACTAGCGGGGAACTACGAGCAGTACTTC. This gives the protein CASSGRLAGNYEQYF.

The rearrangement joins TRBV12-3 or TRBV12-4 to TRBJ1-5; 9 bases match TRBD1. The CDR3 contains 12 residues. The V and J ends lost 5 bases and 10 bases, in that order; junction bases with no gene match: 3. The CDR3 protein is CASSITGGPQHF. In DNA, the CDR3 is TGTGCCAGCAGTATAACAGGGGGCCCCCAGCATTTT.

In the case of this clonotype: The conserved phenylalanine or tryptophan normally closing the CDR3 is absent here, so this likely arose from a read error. The CDR3 spells CASSKVGYTLARETQYY. CDR3 nucleotides: TGTGCCAGCAGTAAGGTTGGGTACACCCTAGCTAGAGAGACCCAGTACTAC. The chain carries TRBV6-1 and TRBJ2-5; possible D gene TRBD2, 5 bases. CDR1 MNHNS and CDR2 SASEGT come from the germline V gene. Trimming removed 5 bases from V and 4 bases from J, with 23 bases in between. The CDR3 has 17 residues.

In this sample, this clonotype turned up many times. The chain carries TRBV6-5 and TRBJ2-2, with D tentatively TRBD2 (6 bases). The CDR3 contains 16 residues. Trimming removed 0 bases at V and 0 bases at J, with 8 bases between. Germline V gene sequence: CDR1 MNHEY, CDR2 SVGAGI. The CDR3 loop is CASSYSAGANTGELFF. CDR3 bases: TGTGCCAGCAGTTACTCAGCGGGCGCGAACACCGGGGAGCTGTTTTTT.

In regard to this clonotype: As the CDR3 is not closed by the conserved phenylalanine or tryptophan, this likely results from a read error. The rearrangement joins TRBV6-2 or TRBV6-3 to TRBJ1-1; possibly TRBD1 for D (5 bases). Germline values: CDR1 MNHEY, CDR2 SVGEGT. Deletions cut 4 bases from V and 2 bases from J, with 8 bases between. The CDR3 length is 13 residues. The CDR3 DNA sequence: TGTGCCAGCAGTTGGGGCGGAAACACTGAAGCTTTCGTT. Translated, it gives CASSWGGNTEAFV.

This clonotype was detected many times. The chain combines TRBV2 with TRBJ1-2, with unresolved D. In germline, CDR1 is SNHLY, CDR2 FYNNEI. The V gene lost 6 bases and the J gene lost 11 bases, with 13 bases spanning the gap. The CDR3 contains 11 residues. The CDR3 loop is CASSDYPPYTF. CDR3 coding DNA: TGTGCCAGCAGCGATTACCCTCCGTACACCTTC.

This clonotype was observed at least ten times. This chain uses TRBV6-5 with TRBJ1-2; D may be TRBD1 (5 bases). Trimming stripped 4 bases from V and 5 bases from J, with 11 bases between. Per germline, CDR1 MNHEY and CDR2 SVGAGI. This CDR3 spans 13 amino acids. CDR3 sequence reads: CASSSGTEYGYTF. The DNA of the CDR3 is TGTGCCAGCAGTTCTGGGACGGAGTATGGCTACACCTTC.

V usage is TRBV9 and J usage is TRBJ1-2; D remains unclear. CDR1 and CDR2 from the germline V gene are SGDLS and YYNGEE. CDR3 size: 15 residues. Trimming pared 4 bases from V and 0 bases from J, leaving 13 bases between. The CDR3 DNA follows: TGTGCCAGCAGCCCTTACCAAGGAGCTAACTATGGCTACACCTTC. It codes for CASSPYQGANYGYTF.

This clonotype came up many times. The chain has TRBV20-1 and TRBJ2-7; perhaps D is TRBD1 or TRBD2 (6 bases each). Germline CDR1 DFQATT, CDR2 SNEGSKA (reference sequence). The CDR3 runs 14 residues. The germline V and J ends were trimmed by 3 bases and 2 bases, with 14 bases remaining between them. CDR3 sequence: CSASLLGGPYEQYF. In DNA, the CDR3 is TGCAGTGCTAGCCTCCTCGGGGGCCCCTACGAGCAGTACTTC.

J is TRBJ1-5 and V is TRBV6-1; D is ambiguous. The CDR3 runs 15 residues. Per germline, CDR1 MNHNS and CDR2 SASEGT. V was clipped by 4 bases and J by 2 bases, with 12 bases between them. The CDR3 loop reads CASSAQGYGNQPQHF. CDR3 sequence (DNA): TGTGCCAGCAGTGCGCAAGGATATGGCAATCAGCCCCAGCATTTT.

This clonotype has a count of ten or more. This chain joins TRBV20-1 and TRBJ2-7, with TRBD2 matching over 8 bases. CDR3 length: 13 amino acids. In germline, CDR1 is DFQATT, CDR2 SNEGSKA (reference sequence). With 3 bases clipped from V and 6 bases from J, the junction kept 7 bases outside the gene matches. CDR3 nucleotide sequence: TGCAGTGCTAGGGTAGGACGGGGGGGCGAGCAGTACTTC. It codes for CSARVGRGGEQYF.

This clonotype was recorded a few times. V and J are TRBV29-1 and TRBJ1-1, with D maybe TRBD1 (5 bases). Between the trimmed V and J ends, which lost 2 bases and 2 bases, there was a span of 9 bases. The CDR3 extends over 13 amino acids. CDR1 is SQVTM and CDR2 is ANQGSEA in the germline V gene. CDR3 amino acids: CSVERQTNTEAFF. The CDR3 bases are TGCAGCGTTGAAAGACAGACCAACACTGAAGCTTTCTTT.

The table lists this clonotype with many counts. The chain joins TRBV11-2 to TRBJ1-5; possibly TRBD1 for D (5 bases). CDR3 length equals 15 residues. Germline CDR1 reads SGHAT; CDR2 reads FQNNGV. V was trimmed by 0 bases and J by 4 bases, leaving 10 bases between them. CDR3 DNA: TGTGCCAGCAGCTTAGATCATGGGGGAAATCAGCCCCAGCATTTT. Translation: CASSLDHGGNQPQHF.

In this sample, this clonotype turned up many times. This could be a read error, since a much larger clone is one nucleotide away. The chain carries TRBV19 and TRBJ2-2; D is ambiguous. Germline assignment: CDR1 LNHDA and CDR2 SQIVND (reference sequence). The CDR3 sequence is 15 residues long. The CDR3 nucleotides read TGTGCCAGTAGTATCATCAGCGCGAACACCGAGGAGCTGTTTTTT. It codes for CASSIISANTEELFF.

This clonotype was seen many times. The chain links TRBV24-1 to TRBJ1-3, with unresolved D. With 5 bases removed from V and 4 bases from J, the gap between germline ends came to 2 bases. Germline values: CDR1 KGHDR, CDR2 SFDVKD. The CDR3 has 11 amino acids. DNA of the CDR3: TGTGCCACCAGTGTAGGAAACACCATATATTTT. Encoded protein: CATSVGNTIYF.

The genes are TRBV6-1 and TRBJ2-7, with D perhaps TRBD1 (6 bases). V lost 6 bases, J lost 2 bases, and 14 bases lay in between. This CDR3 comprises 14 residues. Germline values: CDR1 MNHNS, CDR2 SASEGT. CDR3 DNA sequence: TGTGCCAGCAGCACAGCCGACAGGACCTACGAGCAGTACTTC. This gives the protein CASSTADRTYEQYF.

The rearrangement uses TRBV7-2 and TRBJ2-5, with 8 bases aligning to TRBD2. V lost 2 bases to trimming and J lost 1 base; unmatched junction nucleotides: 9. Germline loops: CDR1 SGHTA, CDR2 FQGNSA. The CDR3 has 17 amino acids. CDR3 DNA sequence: TGTGCCAGCAGCTTACGGGGGGGGTTCAGATTCCAAGAGACCCAGTACTTC. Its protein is CASSLRGGFRFQETQYF.

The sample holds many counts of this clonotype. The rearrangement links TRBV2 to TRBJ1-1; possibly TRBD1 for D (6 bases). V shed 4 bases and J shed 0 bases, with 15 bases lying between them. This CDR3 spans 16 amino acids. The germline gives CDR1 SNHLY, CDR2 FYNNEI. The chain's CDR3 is CASSGRTAILNTEAFF. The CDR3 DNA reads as TGTGCCAGCAGTGGTCGGACAGCCATCTTGAACACTGAAGCTTTCTTT.

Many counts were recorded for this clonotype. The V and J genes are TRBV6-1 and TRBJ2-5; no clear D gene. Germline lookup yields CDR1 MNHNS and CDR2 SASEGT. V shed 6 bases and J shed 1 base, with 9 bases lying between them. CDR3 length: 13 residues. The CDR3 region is CASRALIQETQYF. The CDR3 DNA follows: TGTGCCAGCAGAGCCCTCATCCAAGAGACCCAGTACTTC.

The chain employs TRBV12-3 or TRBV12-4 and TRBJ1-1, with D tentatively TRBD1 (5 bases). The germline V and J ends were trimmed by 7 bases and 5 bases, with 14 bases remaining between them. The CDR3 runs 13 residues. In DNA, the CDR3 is TGTGCCAGCACCCCGGGACGCGCGACTGAAGCTTTCTTT. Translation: CASTPGRATEAFF.

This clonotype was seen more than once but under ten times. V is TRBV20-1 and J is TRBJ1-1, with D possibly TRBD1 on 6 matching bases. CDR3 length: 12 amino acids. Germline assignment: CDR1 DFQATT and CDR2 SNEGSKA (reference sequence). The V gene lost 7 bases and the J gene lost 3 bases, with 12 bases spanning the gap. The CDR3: CSGIEGDTEAFF. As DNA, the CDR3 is TGCAGTGGGATCGAGGGGGACACTGAAGCTTTCTTT.